The 21 T cell receptor beta chains given below trace back to one sample, sequenced in a study of CD8 T cells in ankylosing spondylitis. MiXCR, run by TCRdb on the 5' RACE reads, gives a single entry per CDR3 protein. Of 270,000 or so distinct CDR3 sequences in the sample, 18% were seen once. The sample was blood, either unsorted or a sorted T cell fraction (not recorded which). The receptors come from a male donor with ankylosing spondylitis or in good health (not recorded which).

This clonotype has more than one count but fewer than ten. J is TRBJ1-1 and V is TRBV29-1; D may be TRBD1 (6 bases). Germline CDR1 SQVTM, CDR2 ANQGSEA. V was shortened by 1 base and J by 8 bases, with 17 bases between the two germline ends. This CDR3 region has 14 residues. CDR3 loop: CSVEGDILTQEAFF. For the CDR3, the DNA is TGCAGCGTTGAAGGGGACATCCTAACCCAAGAAGCTTTCTTT.

This clonotype was counted between two and nine times. This chain links TRBV4-1 with TRBJ1-1; the D gene is possibly TRBD1 (5 bases). This CDR3 is 14 amino acids long. Trimming stripped 1 base from V and 5 bases from J, with 11 bases between. Germline-derived CDR1 and CDR2 are MGHRA and YSYEKL. This chain's CDR3 is CASSQVGGGTEAFF. The CDR3 DNA sequence: TGCGCCAGCAGCCAAGTGGGGGGAGGTACTGAAGCTTTCTTT.

CDR3 sequence (DNA): TGTGCCAGCAGTTTTCGCGGGACCGGCTCCTACAATGAGCAGTTCTTC. Residues: CASSFRGTGSYNEQFF. The V call is TRBV27, the J call TRBJ2-1; a possible D gene is TRBD2 (6 bases). Germline V gene sequence: CDR1 MNHEY, CDR2 SMNVEV (reference sequence). The CDR3 is 16 residues long. The V gene lost 3 bases and the J gene lost 0 bases, with 12 bases spanning the gap.

J is TRBJ2-4 and V is TRBV20-1; 7 bases are a match to TRBD2. V lost 0 bases, J lost 1 base, and 3 bases stayed unmatched. The CDR3 is 15 amino acids. Germline-derived CDR1 and CDR2 are DFQATT and SNEGSKA (reference sequence). Here the CDR3 reads CSARDNGRAKNIQYF. In DNA form, the CDR3 reads TGCAGTGCTAGAGATAACGGGAGGGCCAAAAACATTCAGTACTTC.

The chain recombines TRBV6-5 with TRBJ2-7; TRBD2 matches at 10 bases. The CDR3 runs to 15 residues. V lost 2 bases, J lost 1 base, and 2 bases stayed unmatched. Looked up from germline, CDR1 is MNHEY and CDR2 is SVGAGI. As DNA, the CDR3 is TGTGCCAGCAGTTACGGACTAGCGGCTTCCTACGAGCAGTACTTC. Protein sequence: CASSYGLAASYEQYF.

The chain uses TRBV4-1 and TRBJ2-7, with TRBD1 identical over 8 bases. The CDR3 has 15 amino acids. With 5 bases clipped from V and 5 bases from J, the junction kept 11 bases outside the gene matches. Germline CDR1 and CDR2: MGHRA and YSYEKL. Here the CDR3 reads CASSSGAGGADEQYF. The CDR3 DNA sequence: TGCGCCAGCAGCTCGGGTGCAGGGGGCGCGGACGAGCAGTACTTC.

This clonotype was seen a few times. The chain joins TRBV12-3 or TRBV12-4 to TRBJ2-7; D is undetermined. V shed 3 bases and J shed 6 bases, with 12 bases lying between them. This CDR3 is 13 amino acids long. DNA of the CDR3: TGTGCCAGCAGTTTGAACTTGTTTATCGAGCAGTACTTC. Translating gives CASSLNLFIEQYF.

There are a few counts of this clonotype. The chain couples TRBV4-3 to TRBJ2-3; TRBD2 aligns across 8 bases. The V and J ends lost 3 bases and 1 base, in that order; junction bases with no gene match: 12. This CDR3 spans 18 amino acids. Looked up from germline, CDR1 is LGHNA and CDR2 is YSLEER. The CDR3 sequence is CASSQEPGLGPGTDTQYF. CDR3 bases: TGCGCCAGCAGCCAGGAACCGGGACTAGGCCCAGGCACAGATACGCAGTATTTT.

The V call is TRBV29-1, the J call TRBJ2-1; unclear D gene. The CDR3 runs to 14 residues. Germline CDR1 reads SQVTM; CDR2 reads ANQGSEA. V was shortened by 3 bases and J by 0 bases, with 9 bases between the two germline ends. The CDR3 reads CSVDLDYSYNEQFF. The DNA for the CDR3 is TGCAGCGTTGATTTGGATTACTCCTACAATGAGCAGTTCTTC.

Ten or more counts support this clonotype. J is TRBJ1-1 and V is TRBV7-9; TRBD1 matches at 12 bases. The junction had 4 bases not matched to a gene; V was cut back by 1 base and J by 1 base. This CDR3 is 17 amino acids long. Looked up from germline, CDR1 is SEHNR and CDR2 is FQNEAQ (reference sequence). CDR3 region: CASSLVGQGAANTEAFF. CDR3 nucleotides: TGTGCCAGCAGCTTAGTGGGACAGGGGGCCGCGAACACTGAAGCTTTCTTT.

This clonotype was detected ten times or more. The chain recombines TRBV12-3 or TRBV12-4 with TRBJ2-5; tentatively, D is TRBD1 (6 bases). This CDR3 contains 13 residues. V was trimmed by 3 bases and J by 4 bases, leaving 9 bases between them. CDR3 sequence: CASSFGTPETQYF. As DNA, the CDR3 is TGTGCCAGCAGTTTCGGGACACCAGAGACCCAGTACTTC.

This clonotype turned up a few times. The genes are TRBV4-1 and TRBJ2-2; possibly TRBD2 for D (5 bases). The CDR3 totals 16 residues. Germline V gene sequence: CDR1 MGHRA, CDR2 YSYEKL. V lost 4 bases to trimming and J lost 4 bases, with 16 bases between them. The CDR3 loop is CASSLREGRLTGELFF. The CDR3 DNA reads TGCGCCAGCAGCCTAAGAGAAGGGAGACTCACCGGGGAGCTGTTTTTT.

The chain joins TRBV4-3 to TRBJ2-1; 10 bases are a match to TRBD2. Per the germline V gene, CDR1 is LGHNA and CDR2 is YSLEER. The CDR3 extends over 17 amino acids. The junction had 6 bases not matched to a gene; V was cut back by 0 bases and J by 4 bases. The CDR3 region is CASSQDRASGSYNEQFF. The CDR3, as DNA: TGCGCCAGCAGCCAAGATCGGGCTAGCGGGAGTTACAATGAGCAGTTCTTC.

This chain joins TRBV3-1 and TRBJ2-5, with TRBD2 as a possible D gene (5 bases). The CDR3 consists of 18 residues. The V gene's germline CDR1 is LGHDT and CDR2 YNNKEL (reference sequence). Trimming pared 0 bases from V and 3 bases from J, leaving 20 bases between. The CDR3 loop is CASSQERVVGVEEETQYF. CDR3 in DNA: TGTGCCAGCAGCCAAGAAAGAGTAGTTGGGGTGGAGGAAGAGACCCAGTACTTC.

In its sample, this clonotype was seen a few times. This chain connects TRBV7-3 to TRBJ2-1; no firm D call. V gave up 0 bases and J gave up 4 bases, with 4 bases separating them. This CDR3 has 13 amino acids. CDR1 and CDR2 (germline): SGHTA, FQGTGA. CDR3 in DNA: TGTGCCAGCAGCTTAACACGTTACAATGAGCAGTTCTTC. Encoded protein: CASSLTRYNEQFF.

This clonotype was observed a handful of times. The V gene is TRBV29-1, the J gene TRBJ2-1, with 8 positions matching TRBD2. Trimming at V came to 6 bases and at J to 9 bases, leaving 7 bases not matched to a gene. CDR1 and CDR2 from the germline V gene are SQVTM and ANQGSEA. The CDR3 loop spans 12 amino acids. The CDR3 is CSVWTSLGEQFF. CDR3 DNA: TGCAGCGTATGGACTAGCTTGGGTGAGCAGTTCTTC.

The CDR3 DNA reads TGCGCCAGCAGCTTGGCCTTACTAGCGGAGATACAGTCGGACGAGCAGTACTTC. It translates to CASSLALLAEIQSDEQYF. The chain employs TRBV5-1 and TRBJ2-7, with 8 bases lining up with TRBD2. Germline CDR1 SGHRS, CDR2 YFSETQ. The CDR3 runs 18 residues. The junction had 16 bases not matched to a gene; V was cut back by 0 bases and J by 5 bases.

The V and J genes are TRBV12-3 or TRBV12-4 and TRBJ2-7; unclear D gene. This CDR3 comprises 13 residues. Trimming removed 1 base from V and 7 bases from J, with 11 bases in between. CDR3 nucleotides: TGTGCCAGCAGTTTAGGTTCGCAGAGGGAGCAGTACTTC. Protein: CASSLGSQREQYF.

The V call is TRBV27, the J call TRBJ1-1, with D perhaps matching TRBD1 (5 bases). The CDR3 totals 13 residues. Germline CDR1 is MNHEY and CDR2 is SMNVEV (reference sequence). Trimming stripped 5 bases from V and 1 base from J, with 8 bases between. DNA of the CDR3: TGTGCCAGCAGTCCAGGACAGAACACTGAAGCTTTCTTT. Protein product: CASSPGQNTEAFF.

The chain uses TRBV5-1 and TRBJ2-7; 10 bases line up with TRBD2. CDR3 size: 20 residues. Germline V CDR1 and CDR2: SGHRS, YFSETQ. V gave up 0 bases and J gave up 2 bases; unmatched junction bases: 17. CDR3 in amino acids: CASSLASWDTGLANPYEQYF. The CDR3 DNA follows: TGCGCCAGCAGCTTGGCTTCCTGGGACACGGGACTAGCGAACCCCTACGAGCAGTACTTC. Variable domain in full (rest from reference TRBV5-1 and TRBJ2-7): KAGVTQTPRYLIKTRGQQVTLSCSPISGHRSVSWYQQTPGQGLQFLFEYFSETQRNKGNFPGRFSGRQFSNSRSEMNVSTLELGDSALYLCASSLASWDTGLANPYEQYFGPGTRLTVT.

The rearrangement links TRBV6-4 to TRBJ1-2; D perhaps matches TRBD1 (5 bases). V gave up 6 bases and J gave up 1 base, with 15 bases separating them. The CDR3 is 15 residues long. Germline CDR1 and CDR2: MRHNA and SNTAGT. CDR3 protein: CASRAGSNDNYGYTF. The DNA of the CDR3 is TGTGCCAGCAGAGCAGGGTCGAACGATAACTATGGCTACACCTTC.